These 14 T cell receptor beta chains originate from one sample sequenced in a study of blood T cell repertoires in COVID-19. Using immunoSEQ multiplex PCR, the repertoire was profiled, and TCRdb retains in-frame clones only, with some absent. The data contain 150,000 or so clones, 75% to 90% of them singletons. What was sequenced was peripheral blood. These receptors all stem from a man in his late teens or twenties with COVID-19, enrolled during active disease.

The CDR3: CATSLVGDGYTF. The CDR3 DNA is TGTGCCACCTCCCTCGTAGGAGATGGCTACACCTTC. This chain joins TRBV6-5 and TRBJ1-2; D is undetermined. Germline-derived CDR1 and CDR2 are MNHEY and SVGAGI. The V end was cut by 10 bases, the J end by 6 bases, with 15 bases between. The CDR3 is made up of 12 amino acids.

The J gene is TRBJ2-3, the V gene TRBV7-2; D perhaps matches TRBD1 (6 bases). The ends were cut back, 1 base at V and 5 bases at J, with 16 bases in the middle. The length of the CDR3 is 16 residues. Germline values: CDR1 SGHTA, CDR2 FQGNSA. Here the CDR3 reads CASSLGGAGAGDTQYF. CDR3 sequence (DNA): TGTGCCAGCAGCTTAGGAGGGGCAGGGGCTGGAGATACGCAGTATTTT.

In its sample, this clone was seen once. The gene calls are TRBV5-4 and TRBJ2-7, with 11 bases identical to TRBD1. Germline trimming cut 4 bases from V and 2 bases from J; bases unmatched to any gene: 5. CDR3 length: 15 residues. CDR1 is SGHNT and CDR2 is YYREEE in the germline V gene (reference sequence). CDR3: CASSDPGQGAYEQYF. As DNA, the CDR3 is TGTGCCAGCAGCGATCCGGGACAGGGGGCCTACGAGCAGTACTTC.

The chain joins TRBV30 to TRBJ2-1; 14 nucleotides align to TRBD2. CDR1 and CDR2 from the germline V gene are GTSNPN and SVGIG (reference sequence). The J segment lost 8 bases and the V segment lost 4 bases, leaving 4 bases of the junction unmatched. The CDR3 sequence is 14 residues long. The CDR3 DNA is TGTGCCTGGAAGAGACTAGCGGGAGGGTATGAGCAGTTCTTC. Translation gives CAWKRLAGGYEQFF.

V and J are TRBV9 and TRBJ2-7; D is possibly TRBD1 (6 bases). V gave up 0 bases and J gave up 3 bases, with 13 bases separating them. The germline gives CDR1 SGDLS, CDR2 YYNGEE. The length of the CDR3 is 15 residues. The CDR3 region has the DNA TGTGCCAGCAGCGTAGGGGTAGGGGGTAACTACGAGCAGTACTTC. Amino acids: CASSVGVGGNYEQYF.

The chain employs TRBV24-1 and TRBJ2-2; 10 bases align to TRBD2. V dropped 5 bases and J dropped 6; count of bases not matched to a gene: 8. There are 16 residues in the CDR3. Germline-derived CDR1 and CDR2 are KGHDR and SFDVKD. CDR3 loop: CATSGKREGRSGELFF. DNA for the CDR3: TGTGCCACCAGTGGTAAGCGGGAGGGCCGCTCCGGGGAGCTGTTTTTT.

The chain couples TRBV7-9 to TRBJ2-2; 7 bases fit TRBD2. V lost 6 bases, J lost 1 base, and 5 bases stayed unmatched. CDR3 length equals 15 residues. Germline V gene data show CDR1 as SEHNR and CDR2 as FQNEAQ (reference sequence). The CDR3 sequence is CASRGGSQNTGELFF. The CDR3 nucleotides read TGTGCCAGCAGGGGAGGGTCTCAGAACACCGGGGAGCTGTTTTTT. The entire variable domain, with the rest obtained from reference TRBV7-9 and TRBJ2-2, is as follows: DTGVSQNPRHKITKRGQNVTFRCDPISEHNRLYWYRQTLGQGPEFLTYFQNEAQLEKSRLLSDRFSAERPKGSFSTLEIQRTEQGDSAMYLCASRGGSQNTGELFFGEGSRLTVL.

V is TRBV7-3 and J is TRBJ1-1; a weak D match, TRBD1 (6 bases). This CDR3 is 13 amino acids long. Trimming cost V 5 bases and J 2 bases, with 9 bases left between them. Germline CDR1 reads SGHTA; CDR2 reads FQGTGA. The CDR3 nucleotides are TGTGCCAGCAGCCAACAGGGCAACACTGAAGCTTTCTTT. This codes for CASSQQGNTEAFF.

The V call is TRBV9, the J call TRBJ1-4; maybe TRBD1 (6 bases). The V gene lost 4 bases and the J gene lost 4 bases, with 14 bases spanning the gap. Looked up from germline, CDR1 is SGDLS and CDR2 is YYNGEE. The CDR3 is made up of 15 amino acids. CDR3 amino acids: CASSLSGTINEKLFF. The CDR3, as DNA: TGTGCCAGCAGCTTGTCCGGGACAATTAATGAAAAACTGTTTTTT.

The V and J genes are TRBV3-1 (or the pseudogene TRBV3-2) and TRBJ1-2, with 8 bases that match TRBD1. This CDR3 is 14 amino acids long. The ends lost 3 bases at V and 8 bases at J; junction bases unmatched: 8. Germline V gene lookup returns CDR1 LGHDT and CDR2 YNNKEL (reference sequence). CDR3 protein: CASSQKGQGNGYTF. CDR3 coding DNA: TGTGCCAGCAGCCAGAAAGGACAGGGAAACGGCTACACCTTC.

The chain has TRBV1 and TRBJ2-3; the D call of TRBD2 is as the table states it, not checked on the DNA. TRBV1 is a listed pseudogene. The CDR3 has 20 residues. CDR3 sequence: CTSSQGIPSGSRPSTDTQYF. CDR3 DNA: TGCACCAGCAGCCAAGGAATCCCTAGCGGGTCAAGGCCCAGCACAGATACGCAGTATTTT.

The gene calls are TRBV27 and TRBJ2-6; 10 bases map to TRBD1. Losses at the gene ends were 3 bases for V and 4 bases for J; bases not matched to a gene: 6. This CDR3 contains 17 residues. Germline V gene lookup returns CDR1 MNHEY and CDR2 SMNVEV (reference sequence). CDR3 amino acids: CASSFIGTGVGANVLTF. CDR3 bases: TGTGCCAGCAGTTTCATAGGGACAGGGGTCGGGGCCAACGTCCTGACTTTC.

The rearrangement links TRBV24-1 to TRBJ2-1; 11 bases map to TRBD1. Germline V CDR1 and CDR2: KGHDR, SFDVKD. J lost 5 bases, V lost 4 bases, and 3 bases had no gene match. The CDR3 is made up of 15 amino acids. The CDR3 DNA reads as TGTGCCACCAGTGACCTGGGACAGGGGGACAATGAGCAGTTCTTC. This encodes CATSDLGQGDNEQFF.

The gene calls are TRBV18 and TRBJ1-2; no reliable D call. CDR1 and CDR2 from the germline V gene are KGHSH and LQKENI. The CDR3 length is 15 residues. Trimming left V 3 bases short and J 0 bases short, with 11 bases between. The CDR3 DNA is TGTGCCAGCTCACCGGTCAGCGTAGCTAACTATGGCTACACCTTC. This sequence encodes CASSPVSVANYGYTF.